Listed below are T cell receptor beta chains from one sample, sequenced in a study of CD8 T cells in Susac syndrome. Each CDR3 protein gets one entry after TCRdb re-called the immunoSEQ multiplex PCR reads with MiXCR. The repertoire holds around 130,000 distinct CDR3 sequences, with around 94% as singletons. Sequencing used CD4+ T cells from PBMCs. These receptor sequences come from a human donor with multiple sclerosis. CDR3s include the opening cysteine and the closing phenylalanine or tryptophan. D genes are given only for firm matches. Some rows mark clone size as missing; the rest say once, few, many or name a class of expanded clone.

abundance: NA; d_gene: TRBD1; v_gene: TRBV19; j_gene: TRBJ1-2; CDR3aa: CASSTSGGAGSNTF; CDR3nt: TGTGCCAGTAGTACATCAGGGGGCGCCGGGAGCAACACCTTC
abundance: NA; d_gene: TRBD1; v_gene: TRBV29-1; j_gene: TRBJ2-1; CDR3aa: CSSSGQTNEQFF; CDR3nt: TGCAGCTCATCGGGACAGACCAATGAGCAGTTCTTC
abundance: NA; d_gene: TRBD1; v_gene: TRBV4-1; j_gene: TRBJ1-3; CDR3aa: CASSQVLQGAGNTIYF; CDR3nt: TGCGCCAGCAGCCAAGTCCTTCAGGGGGCTGGAAACACCATATATTTT
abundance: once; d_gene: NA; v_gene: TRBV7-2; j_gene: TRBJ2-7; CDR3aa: CASSAQVSYEQYF; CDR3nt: TGTGCCAGCAGCGCACAGGTGTCCTACGAGCAGTACTTC
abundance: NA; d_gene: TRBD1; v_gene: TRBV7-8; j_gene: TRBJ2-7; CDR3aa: CASSFRQQGFEQYF; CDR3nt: TGTGCCAGCAGCTTTAGGCAACAGGGGTTCGAGCAGTACTTC
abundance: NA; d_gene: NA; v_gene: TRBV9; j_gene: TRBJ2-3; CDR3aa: CASSVASFNTQYF; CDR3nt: TGTGCCAGCAGCGTAGCTTCGTTCAATACGCAGTATTTT
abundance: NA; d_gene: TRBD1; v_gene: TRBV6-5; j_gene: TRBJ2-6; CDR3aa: CASSYLPGGASGANVLTF; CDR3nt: TGTGCCAGCAGTTACCTACCAGGGGGCGCGTCTGGGGCCAACGTCCTGACTTTC
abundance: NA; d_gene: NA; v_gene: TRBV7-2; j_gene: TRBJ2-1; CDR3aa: CASRYFGSYNEQFF; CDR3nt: TGTGCCAGCAGATACTTCGGCTCCTACAATGAGCAGTTCTTC
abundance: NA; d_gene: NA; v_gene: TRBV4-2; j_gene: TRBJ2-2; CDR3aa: CASSQDPRPTGELFF; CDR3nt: TGTGCCAGCAGCCAAGATCCCAGGCCGACCGGGGAGCTGTTTTTT
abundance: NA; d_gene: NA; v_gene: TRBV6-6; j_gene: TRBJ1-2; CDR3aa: CASSRPAGTDYGYTF; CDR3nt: TGTGCCAGCAGTCGCCCTGCAGGTACCGACTATGGCTACACCTTC
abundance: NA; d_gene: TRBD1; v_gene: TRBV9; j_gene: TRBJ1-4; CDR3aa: CASSPNPASGGDTNEKLFF; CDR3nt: TGTGCCAGCAGCCCCAACCCAGCCTCAGGGGGCGATACTAATGAAAAACTGTTTTTT
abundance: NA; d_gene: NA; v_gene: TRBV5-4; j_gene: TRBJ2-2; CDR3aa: CASSLVQGSTGELFF; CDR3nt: TGTGCCAGCAGCTTGGTCCAGGGTTCCACCGGGGAGCTGTTTTTT
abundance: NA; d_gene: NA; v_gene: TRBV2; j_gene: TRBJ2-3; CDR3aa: CASKSGSDTQYF; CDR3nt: TGTGCCAGCAAATCTGGGTCAGATACGCAGTATTTT
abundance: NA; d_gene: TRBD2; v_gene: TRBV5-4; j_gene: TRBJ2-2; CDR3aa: CASSLKPTSGRVAGELFF; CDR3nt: TGTGCCAGCAGCTTGAAGCCGACTAGCGGGAGAGTTGCTGGGGAGCTGTTTTTT
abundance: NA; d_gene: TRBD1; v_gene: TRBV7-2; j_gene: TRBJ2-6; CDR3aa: CASSVTGDSGANVLTF; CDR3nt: TGTGCCAGCAGCGTTACAGGGGACTCTGGGGCCAACGTCCTGACTTTC
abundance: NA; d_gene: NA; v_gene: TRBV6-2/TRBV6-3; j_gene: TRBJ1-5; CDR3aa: CASTSGPQPQHF; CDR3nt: TGTGCCAGCACCTCGGGACCGCAGCCCCAGCATTTT
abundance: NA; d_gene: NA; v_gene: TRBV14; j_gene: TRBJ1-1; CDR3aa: CASSLSYEAFF; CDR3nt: TGTGCCAGCAGCCTAAGTTATGAAGCTTTCTTT
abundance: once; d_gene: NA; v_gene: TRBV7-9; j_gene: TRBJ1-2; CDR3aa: CASSFRMVGYTF; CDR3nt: TGTGCCAGCAGCTTTAGGATGGTTGGCTACACCTTC
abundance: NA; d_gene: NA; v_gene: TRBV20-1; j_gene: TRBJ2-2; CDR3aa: CSASIARSSNTGELFF; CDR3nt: TGCAGTGCTAGTATTGCTCGGTCGTCGAACACCGGGGAGCTGTTTTTT
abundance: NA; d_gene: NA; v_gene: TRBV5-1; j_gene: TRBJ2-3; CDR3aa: CASSLDSGSDTQYF; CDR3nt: TGCGCCAGCAGCTTGGACAGCGGATCAGATACGCAGTATTTT
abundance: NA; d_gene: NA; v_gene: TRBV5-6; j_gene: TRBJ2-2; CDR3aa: CASSLLGDNTGELFF; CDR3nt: TGTGCCAGCAGCTTGTTGGGGGATAACACCGGGGAGCTGTTTTTT
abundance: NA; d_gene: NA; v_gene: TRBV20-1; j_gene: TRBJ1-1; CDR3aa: CSATRQLNTEAFF; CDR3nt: TGCAGTGCTACGAGACAGTTGAACACTGAAGCTTTCTTT
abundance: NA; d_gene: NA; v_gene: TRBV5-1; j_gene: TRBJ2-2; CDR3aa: CASSSGTSTGELFF; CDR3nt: TGCGCCAGCAGCTCCGGGACATCCACCGGGGAGCTGTTTTTT
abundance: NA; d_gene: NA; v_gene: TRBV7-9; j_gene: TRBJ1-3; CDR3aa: CASSRDFSGNTIYF; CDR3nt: TGTGCCAGCAGCCGGGACTTCTCTGGAAACACCATATATTTT
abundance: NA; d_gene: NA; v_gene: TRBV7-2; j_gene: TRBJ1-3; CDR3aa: CASSMGPSSGNTIYF; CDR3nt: TGTGCCAGCAGCATGGGACCGAGCTCTGGAAACACCATATATTTT
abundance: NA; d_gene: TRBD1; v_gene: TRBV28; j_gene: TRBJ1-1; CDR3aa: CASSSTGSLPEAFF; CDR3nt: TGTGCCAGCAGTTCGACAGGGAGTCTCCCTGAAGCTTTCTTT
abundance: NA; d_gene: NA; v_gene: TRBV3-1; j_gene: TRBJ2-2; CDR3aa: CASSSGMNTGELFF; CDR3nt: TGTGCCAGCAGTTCTGGCATGAACACCGGGGAGCTGTTTTTT
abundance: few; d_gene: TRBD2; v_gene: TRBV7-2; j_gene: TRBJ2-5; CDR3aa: CASSLGLAGGQETQYF; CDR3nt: TGTGCCAGCAGCTTAGGGCTGGCGGGGGGGCAAGAGACCCAGTACTTC
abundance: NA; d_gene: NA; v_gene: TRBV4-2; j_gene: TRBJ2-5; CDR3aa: CASSPGSSLETQYF; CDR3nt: TGTGCCAGCAGCCCAGGTTCGAGCTTGGAGACCCAGTACTTC
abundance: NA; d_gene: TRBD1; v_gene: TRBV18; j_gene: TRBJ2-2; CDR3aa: CASSPGQGVIGELFF; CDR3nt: TGTGCCAGCTCACCTGGACAGGGTGTGATCGGGGAGCTGTTTTTT
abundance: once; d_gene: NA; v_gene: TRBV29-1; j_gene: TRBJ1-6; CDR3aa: CSAGLGNSPLHF; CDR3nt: TGCAGCGCGGGACTGGGGAATTCACCCCTCCACTTT
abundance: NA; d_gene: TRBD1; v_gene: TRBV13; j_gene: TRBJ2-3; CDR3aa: CASSRARGGLGTDTQYF; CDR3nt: TGTGCCAGCAGCCGCGCGAGAGGGGGCCTGGGCACAGATACGCAGTATTTT
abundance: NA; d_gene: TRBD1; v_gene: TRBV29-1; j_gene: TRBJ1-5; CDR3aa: CSVQSQGGQPQHF; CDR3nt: TGCAGCGTTCAATCACAGGGGGGCCAGCCCCAGCATTTT
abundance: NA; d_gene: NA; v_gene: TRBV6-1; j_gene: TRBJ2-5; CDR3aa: CASSERWSRETQYF; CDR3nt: TGTGCCAGCAGTGAAAGGTGGTCCCGGGAGACCCAGTACTTC
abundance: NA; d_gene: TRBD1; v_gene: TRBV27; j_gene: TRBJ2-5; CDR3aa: CASSSGQGRQETQYF; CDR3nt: TGTGCCAGCAGTTCGGGACAGGGGAGGCAAGAGACCCAGTACTTC
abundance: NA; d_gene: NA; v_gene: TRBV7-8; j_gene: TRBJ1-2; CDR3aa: CASSNGLGQSEGYTF; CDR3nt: TGTGCCAGCAGCAACGGACTGGGACAAAGCGAGGGCTACACCTTC
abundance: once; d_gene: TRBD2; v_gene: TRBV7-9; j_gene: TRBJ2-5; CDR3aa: CASSYPPSGRETQYF; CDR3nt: TGTGCCAGCAGCTACCCCCCTAGCGGGCGAGAGACCCAGTACTTC
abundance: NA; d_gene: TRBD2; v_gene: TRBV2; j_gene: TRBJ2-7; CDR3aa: CASSEGLAGYEQYF; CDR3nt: TGTGCCAGCAGTGAAGGGCTAGCGGGCTACGAGCAGTACTTC
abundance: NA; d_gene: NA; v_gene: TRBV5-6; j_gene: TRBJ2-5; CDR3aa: CASSLRDTLRETQYF; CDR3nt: TGTGCCAGCAGCCTCCGGGACACTTTAAGGGAGACCCAGTACTTC
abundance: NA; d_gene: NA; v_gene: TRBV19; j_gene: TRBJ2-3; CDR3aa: CASSARGHLTDTQYF; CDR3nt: TGTGCCAGTAGTGCCAGGGGACACCTCACAGATACGCAGTATTTT
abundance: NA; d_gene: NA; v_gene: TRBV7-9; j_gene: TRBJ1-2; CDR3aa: CASSLAEREGGYTF; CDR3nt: TGTGCCAGCAGCTTAGCTGAGAGGGAAGGCGGCTACACCTTC
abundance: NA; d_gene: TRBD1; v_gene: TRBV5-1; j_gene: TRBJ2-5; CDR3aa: CASSLGQGPQETQYF; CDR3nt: TGCGCCAGCAGCTTGGGACAGGGGCCCCAAGAGACCCAGTACTTC
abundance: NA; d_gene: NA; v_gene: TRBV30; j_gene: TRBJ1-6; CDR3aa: CAWSTGSNSPLHF; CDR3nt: TGTGCCTGGAGTACAGGGAGTAATTCACCCCTCCACTTT
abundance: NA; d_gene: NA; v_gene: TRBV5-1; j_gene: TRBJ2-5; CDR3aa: CASSLVAGPETQYF; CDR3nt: TGCGCCAGCAGCTTGGTGGCAGGGCCAGAGACCCAGTACTTC
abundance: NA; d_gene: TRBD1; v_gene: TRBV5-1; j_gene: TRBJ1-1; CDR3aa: CASSLGQGTTEAFF; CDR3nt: TGCGCCAGCAGCTTGGGACAGGGAACAACTGAAGCTTTCTTT
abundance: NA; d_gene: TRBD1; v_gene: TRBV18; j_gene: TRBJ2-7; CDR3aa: CASSPDRAGEQYF; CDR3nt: TGTGCCAGCTCACCGGACAGGGCAGGGGAGCAGTACTTC
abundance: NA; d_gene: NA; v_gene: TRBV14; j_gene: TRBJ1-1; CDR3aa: CASSLHRVGAEAFF; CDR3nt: TGTGCCAGCAGCCTACACAGGGTAGGAGCTGAAGCTTTCTTT
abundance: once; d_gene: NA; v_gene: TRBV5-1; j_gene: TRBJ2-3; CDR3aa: CASSLGLRIDTQYF; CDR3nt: TGCGCCAGCAGCTTGGGGCTGCGTATAGATACGCAGTATTTT